This T cell receptor beta chain was observed in a study of regulatory T cells in long-lasting Graves disease. General study points: When disease was persistent, TRBV28, TRBJ1-2 and TRBJ2-5 were the favored segments.

The sample's time point: newly diagnosed GD, antithyroid drugs for less than 3 months. PBMC-derived RNA was used for the TCR library. From an endocrinology department in Xi'an, China, came the patients. The table lists this clonotype with many counts. Its antigen is unidentified. The germline CDR1 and CDR2 sequences are MDHEN and SYDVKM. The CDR3 sequence is 16 residues long. V lost 1 base to trimming and J lost 7 bases, with 19 bases between them. Arm-PCR with iRepertoire HTBI primers amplified the CDR3 regions for these TCR beta libraries. From the multiplex PCR reads, TCRdb called clonotypes with MiXCR, one entry per CDR3 protein. The sample has 400,000 to 550,000 distinct CDR3 sequences; less than 20% are singletons. These same records also appear under a second study, on T cells in Graves' hyperthyroidism and ophthalmopathy. Turning to that study: Most expanded thyroid clonotypes above 0.001 recurred in blood. Ophthalmopathy and stable hyperthyroidism were told apart by a 13 V-J model.

The sequences come from peripheral blood mononuclear cells (PBMCs), collected at new diagnosis, from a patient treated with antithyroid drugs. The gene calls are TRBV28 and TRBJ2-5, with a tentative D call TRBD2 (5 bases). This receptor was identified in a woman younger than 45 with Graves disease. CDR3 amino acids: CASSLLSGGHRGTQYF. The CDR3 nucleotides are TGTGCCAGCAGTTTATTATCAGGCGGGCACCGGGGGACCCAGTACTTC.